This T cell receptor beta chain was observed in a study of regulatory T cells in long-lasting Graves disease. This CDR3 has 13 residues. Trimming removed 4 bases at V and 3 bases at J, with 13 bases between. In germline, CDR1 is SQVTM, CDR2 ANQGSEA. Relying on iRepertoire HTBI primers and Arm-PCR of CDR3 regions, the team built TCR beta libraries. MiXCR, applied by TCRdb to the multiplex PCR reads, yields one record per CDR3 protein. The sample gives fewer than 550,000 distinct CDR3 sequences, less than 20% of which show up once; around 23% is in the top ten. As to time point: newly diagnosed GD, antithyroid drugs for less than 3 months. Making the TCR library involved RNA that had been extracted from PBMCs. The sample also formed part of further work on T cells in Graves' hyperthyroidism and ophthalmopathy.

The V gene is TRBV29-1, the J gene TRBJ2-7; D remains unclear. The receptor was derived from a woman under 30 with Graves disease. Material: peripheral blood mononuclear cells (PBMCs), obtained at new diagnosis, from a patient treated with antithyroid drugs. CDR3: CSVVVVTDYEQYF. The CDR3 DNA sequence: TGCAGCGTTGTTGTGGTCACCGACTACGAGCAGTACTTC.